This TCR beta chain is drawn from a study of CD8+ T cells in alopecia areata. Findings and caveats of the study: Normal scalp showed lower clonality than lesional scalp, especially alopecia totalis/universalis.

Comments on this clone: Antigen unknown.

V shed 0 bases and J shed 3 bases, with 10 bases lying between them. Per germline, CDR1 SGHDT and CDR2 YYEEEE. The CDR3 extends over 15 amino acids. Following RNA extraction, reverse transcription yielded cDNA that acted as the sequencing template. Profiled with immunoSEQ multiplex PCR; TCRdb holds only in-frame clones, not every one. Found here are roughly 250,000 clones, under 70% of them singletons; the top ten hold around 1.2%. The source was CD4+ T cells sorted from blood, collected at week 0. The gene calls are TRBV5-6 and TRBJ1-5; D is unresolved. This clonotype was sampled from a human donor with alopecia areata. CDR3 sequence reads: CASSLASADNQPQHF. In nucleotides, the CDR3 is TGTGCCAGCAGCTTGGCCAGTGCCGACAATCAGCCCCAGCATTTT.